The clone carrying this T cell receptor (beta chain) was seen only a few times. The data stem from a study of blood T cell repertoires in COVID-19. Study-wide background: The analysed material was cDNA or gDNA that came from T cells, B-cell-depleted T cells, or PBMCs.

A Seattle source enrolled patients during active infection and followed them longitudinally. Method: immunoSEQ multiplex PCR; TCRdb's copy keeps in-frame clones and lacks some. The repertoire includes about 250,000 clones, approximately 90% of them detected once, and 5% to 6.5% sits in the top ten. This CDR3 region has 15 residues. Trimming stripped 0 bases from V and 8 bases from J, with 16 bases between. The germline CDR1 and CDR2 sequences are LNHDA and SQIVND (reference sequence). This chain joins TRBV19 and TRBJ1-2; D gene unclear. The sample comprised peripheral blood. This TCR came from a young woman with COVID-19, enrolled during active disease. CDR3 sequence: CASSIDPRLKLGYTF. The CDR3 bases are TGTGCCAGTAGTATAGATCCGCGACTCAAATTGGGCTACACCTTC.